This is a list of T cell receptor beta chains from one sample in a study of T cells in Graves' hyperthyroidism and ophthalmopathy. Each CDR3 protein is one row after TCRdb ran MiXCR on the multiplex PCR reads. The sample contains around 580,000 distinct CDR3 sequences, over 15% of which appear only once. The sample consisted of blood. All receptors come from a woman aged 18 to 35 with Graves' hyperthyroidism. Both conserved end residues are part of each CDR3. The D gene is left open where the match is weak. Size is stated for part of the rows, as once, few or many counts, or as a class when the clone is expanded.

>.|TRBJ2-1|15|.|TRBV7-8
CASSLGSPTYNEQFF
TGTGCCAGCAGCTTGGGTAGCCCAACCTACAATGAGCAGTTCTTC
>.|TRBJ2-7|14|.|TRBV7-9
CASSLDREWYEQYF
TGTGCCAGCAGCTTAGACAGGGAATGGTACGAGCAGTACTTC
>.|TRBJ1-1|12|many|TRBV3-1
CASSYGRTEAFF
TGTGCCAGCAGCTACGGACGGACTGAAGCTTTCTTT
>TRBD1|TRBJ1-5|16|.|TRBV19
CASSHTGTANHQPQHF
TGTGCCAGTAGCCACACCGGGACAGCTAACCATCAGCCCCAGCATTTT
>.|TRBJ1-1|14|many|TRBV12-3/TRBV12-4
CASSLASDALDPFF
TGTGCCAGCAGTTTGGCCTCGGACGCCCTCGACCCTTTCTTT
>.|TRBJ2-1|12|many|TRBV12-3/TRBV12-4
CASSLQGLEQFF
TGTGCCAGCAGTTTACAAGGGCTAGAGCAGTTCTTC
>.|TRBJ2-3|15|many|TRBV20-1
CSARSGTFFTDTQYF
TGCAGTGCTAGATCGGGGACCTTTTTCACAGATACGCAGTATTTT
>TRBD1|TRBJ2-5|14|.|TRBV9
CASAGQGARETQYF
TGTGCCAGCGCGGGGCAGGGGGCGCGGGAGACCCAGTACTTC
>.|TRBJ1-2|13|many|TRBV20-1
CSARAPSGRGYTF
TGCAGTGCTAGAGCCCCCTCCGGGAGGGGCTACACCTTC
>.|TRBJ2-1|13|many|TRBV11-3
CASSLDLGNEQFF
TGTGCCAGCAGCTTAGATCTGGGCAATGAGCAGTTCTTC
>TRBD2|TRBJ2-3|16|.|TRBV4-1
CASSQDKAGARDTQYF
TGCGCCAGCAGCCAAGATAAAGCGGGAGCACGGGATACGCAGTATTTT
>TRBD2|TRBJ2-1|17|.|TRBV24-1
CATSDLTSGVGLDEQFF
TGTGCCACCAGTGATTTGACTAGCGGGGTAGGTCTCGATGAGCAGTTCTTC